Sequencing of this T cell receptor (beta chain) was carried out in a study of CD8 T cells in ankylosing spondylitis. Overall study findings and caveats: Matched ankylosing spondylitis synovial fluid reportedly contained a significantly enriched population of disease-linked clones. It appeared that ankylosing spondylitis blood was characterized by a TCR beta motif of roughly 8 highly homologous variants.

Preparation of TCR beta libraries was done by quantitative 5'-RACE with molecular barcodes. MiXCR, run by TCRdb on the 5' RACE reads, gives a single entry per CDR3 protein. This table holds roughly 150,000 distinct CDR3 sequences, roughly 31% found once. CDR1 DFQATT and CDR2 SNEGSKA come from the germline V gene (reference sequence). The V gene end was trimmed by 3 bases and the J gene end by 4 bases; junction bases not matched to a gene: 11. This CDR3 has 16 amino acids. A remark on this clonotype: The antigen is unknown.

The sample was synovial fluid, either unsorted or a sorted T cell fraction (not recorded which). The rearrangement joins TRBV20-1 to TRBJ2-1; 8 positions agree with TRBD2. The sequence came from a male donor with ankylosing spondylitis. The CDR3 here is CSASPGGATIYNEQFF. For the CDR3, the DNA is TGCAGTGCTAGCCCCGGGGGGGCTACAATATACAATGAGCAGTTCTTC.